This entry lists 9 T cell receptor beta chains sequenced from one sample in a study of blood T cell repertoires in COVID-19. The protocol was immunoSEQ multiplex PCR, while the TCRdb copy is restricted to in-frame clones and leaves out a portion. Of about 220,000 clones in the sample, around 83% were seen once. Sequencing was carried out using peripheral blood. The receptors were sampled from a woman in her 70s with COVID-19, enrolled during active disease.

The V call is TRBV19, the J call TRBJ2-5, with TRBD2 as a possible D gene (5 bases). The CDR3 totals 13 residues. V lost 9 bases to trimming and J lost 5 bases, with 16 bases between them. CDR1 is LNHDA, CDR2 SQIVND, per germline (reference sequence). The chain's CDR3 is CASKLSAGETQYF. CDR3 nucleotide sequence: TGTGCCAGCAAGTTGAGCGCGGGCGAGACCCAGTACTTC.

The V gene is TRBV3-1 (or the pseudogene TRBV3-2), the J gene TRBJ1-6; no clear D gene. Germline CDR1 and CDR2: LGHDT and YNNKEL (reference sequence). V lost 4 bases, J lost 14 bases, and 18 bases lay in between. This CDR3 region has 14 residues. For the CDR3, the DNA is TGTGCCAGCAGCCCCTTTGGCGGGGTTAGGGCCCTCCACTTT. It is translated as CASSPFGGVRALHF.

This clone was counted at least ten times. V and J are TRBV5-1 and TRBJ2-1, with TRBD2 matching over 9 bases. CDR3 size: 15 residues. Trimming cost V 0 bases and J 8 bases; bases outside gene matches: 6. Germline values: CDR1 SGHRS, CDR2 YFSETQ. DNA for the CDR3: TGCGCCAGCAGCTTGGTCTTGGGCGGGAGGGATGAGCAGTTCTTC. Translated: CASSLVLGGRDEQFF.

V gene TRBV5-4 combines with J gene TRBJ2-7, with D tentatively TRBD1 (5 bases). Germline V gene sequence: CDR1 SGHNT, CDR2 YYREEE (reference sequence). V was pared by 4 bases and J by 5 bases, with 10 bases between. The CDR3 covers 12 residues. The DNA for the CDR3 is TGTGCCAGCAGCCCTGACAGCCACGAGCAGTACTTC. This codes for CASSPDSHEQYF.

This chain's CDR3 is CASSSQGFSGNTIYF. The CDR3 DNA reads TGCGCCAGCAGCTCACAGGGATTCTCTGGAAACACCATATATTTT. J is TRBJ1-3 and V is TRBV5-1; the D gene is possibly TRBD1 (6 bases). This CDR3 has 15 residues. V was pared by 3 bases and J by 0 bases, with 10 bases between. Germline values: CDR1 SGHRS, CDR2 YFSETQ.

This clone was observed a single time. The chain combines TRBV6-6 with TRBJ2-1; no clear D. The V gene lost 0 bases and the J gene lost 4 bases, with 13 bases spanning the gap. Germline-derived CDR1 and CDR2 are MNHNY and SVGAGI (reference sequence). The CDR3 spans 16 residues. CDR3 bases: TGTGCCAGCAGTTACTCGGCAGCTCAAGCGTACAATGAGCAGTTCTTC. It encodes CASSYSAAQAYNEQFF.

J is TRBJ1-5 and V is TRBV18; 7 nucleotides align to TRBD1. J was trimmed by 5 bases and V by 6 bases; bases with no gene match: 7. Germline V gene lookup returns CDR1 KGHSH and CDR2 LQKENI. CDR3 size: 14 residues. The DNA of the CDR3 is TGTGCCAGCTCCCAGGGACAGTCCGATCAGCCCCAGCATTTT. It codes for CASSQGQSDQPQHF.

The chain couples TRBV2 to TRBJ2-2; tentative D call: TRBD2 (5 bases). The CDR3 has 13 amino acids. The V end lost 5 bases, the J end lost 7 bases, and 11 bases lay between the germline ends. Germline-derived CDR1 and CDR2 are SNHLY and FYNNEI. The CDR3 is CASSFTRDGELFF. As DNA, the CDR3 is TGTGCCAGCAGTTTTACTAGGGACGGGGAGCTGTTTTTT.

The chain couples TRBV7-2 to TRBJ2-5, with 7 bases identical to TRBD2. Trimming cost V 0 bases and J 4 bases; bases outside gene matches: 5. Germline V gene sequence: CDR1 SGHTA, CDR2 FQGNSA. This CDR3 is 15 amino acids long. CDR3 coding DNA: TGTGCCAGCAGCTTAGCCGGGAGGACCGTAGAGACCCAGTACTTC. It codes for CASSLAGRTVETQYF.